The clone carrying this TCR beta chain was recorded a few times. Other DNA sequences in this specimen translate into the identical CDR3. Trimming at V came to 4 bases and at J to 6 bases, leaving 4 bases not matched to a gene. Germline-derived CDR1 and CDR2 are MNHEY and SMNVEV (reference sequence). This CDR3 spans 15 amino acids. The sample belongs to a study of control samples from healthy donors and cancer patients. Only in-frame clones appear in the TCRdb table, and some are missing; sequencing was by immunoSEQ multiplex PCR. The sample includes tens of thousands of clones, nearly 90% of them seen just once.

The clonotype originates from a man aged 55 to 70 with colorectal cancer. Sequenced material: PBMCs. The chain joins TRBV27 to TRBJ2-1; 12 bases are shared with TRBD2. As DNA, the CDR3 is TGTGCCAGCAGTTCGCTAGCGGGGGGGCGCAATGAGCAGTTCTTC. It specifies CASSSLAGGRNEQFF.